This T cell receptor beta chain was sequenced for a study of blood T cell repertoires in COVID-19 (dated by TCRdb to the early 2020s). About the study as a whole: Collaborator samples came from the United States, Italy and Spain and covered acute and convalescent phases of COVID-19. Where available, HLA class I and class II types were obtained from metadata supplied by the sample provider rather than from assay-based typing. The repertoires were released in a freely available public database intended as a resource for research on the immune response to SARS-CoV-2. The dataset comprised deeply sampled blood TCRbeta repertoires from subjects exposed to, actively infected with, or recovered from COVID-19. Samples were obtained from the ongoing ImmuneRACE study (first 160 participants) and from 950 to 1,500 subjects provided by 6 global collaborators. The sample metadata nearly always contained a de-identified subject ID, COVID-19 status, age in years and sex. The prospective study material was composed of cDNA or gDNA derived from T cells, B-cell-depleted T cells, or PBMCs.

The paper's findings and limits, for the study overall: How much clinical and demographic metadata was included differed by source and by participant, and the metadata was provided uncurated.

The immunoSEQ Assay, a bias-controlled multiplex PCR, was used to amplify TCRbeta CDR3 regions from genomic DNA. The study's processing was this. Nucleated cell counts per sample were estimated from amplification of reference gene primers within the assay. Sequence reads were collapsed and filtered to measure the absolute abundance of every unique TCRbeta CDR3 rearrangement. For each sample, productive Simpson clonality was calculated as the square root of Simpson's diversity index across productive rearrangements. TCRdb mirrors the immuneACCESS table, restricted to in-frame sequences. Some clones are absent from its copies; in checked studies, under half trace to an unresolved V gene, and the reason for the others is unknown. The V and J calls and clone size are taken from that table; D and trimming were inferred from the DNA. A total of about 180,000 clones appear in this sample, 85% to 90% of them only once. The ten top clones hold roughly 2.9% of the sample.

About this clone: The clone's antigen remains unknown. Base qualities are not at hand, and no much larger clone is one base apart.

The germline V gene sets CDR1 to SGHVS and CDR2 to FNYEAQ. There are 17 amino acids in the CDR3, from cysteine to phenylalanine inclusive. CDR3 DNA is the only sequence kept; it has 51 bases, read in frame from the first base. V is shortened by 1 base, J by 4 bases, and the region joining them spans 19 bases. The collaborating institutions used their own protocols to collect whole blood in K2EDTA tubes. For TCRbeta analysis, collaborator samples were shipped as frozen whole blood, as isolated PBMCs, or as DNA extracted from either sample type. The chain is made from TRBV7-6 and TRBJ2-5; 6 matching bases give a weak D call of TRBD2. Sequencing was performed on peripheral blood. This receptor was taken from a woman aged 30 to 39 with active or convalescent COVID-19. The CDR3 reads as follows: CASSLDLISWGLETQYF. The nucleotide sequence is TGTGCCAGCAGCTTAGATTTGATTAGTTGGGGACTAGAGACCCAGTACTTC.